The present T cell receptor (beta chain) was sequenced within a study of cytomegalovirus exposure and HLA in healthy donors. Looking at the study overall: The Caucasian-associated ancestry cluster held about 80% of roughly 370 genotyped donors.

The PCR made use of 60 Vbeta and 13 Jbeta primers. The repertoire was sequenced with immunoSEQ multiplex PCR; TCRdb's copy has only in-frame clones and lacks some. The table includes about 160,000 clones, around 80% detected once. This CDR3 region has 14 residues. Germline assignment: CDR1 MNHNS and CDR2 SASEGT. V was trimmed by 2 bases and J by 8 bases, leaving 12 bases between them. This TCR was sampled from a human donor in good health. J is TRBJ1-4 and V is TRBV6-1, with D uncertain. Material: PBMCs. The CDR3, as DNA: TGTGCCAGCAGTGAAACGCTGGGCGCCGAAAAACTGTTTTTT. Its protein is CASSETLGAEKLFF.